Following are 29 T cell receptor beta chains from one sample sequenced in a study of T cell repertoires in cytomegalovirus infection. TCRdb redid the calling of the reads with MiXCR, one entry per CDR3 protein. The data show fewer than 400,000 distinct CDR3 sequences, 15% to 20% seen once. The specimen sequenced was PBMCs. These receptors came from a human donor in good health (CMV status not recorded). Some clones in this sample may be carry-over from other donors' samples.

The chain employs TRBV2 and TRBJ1-1; TRBD1 is a possible D gene (6 bases). Germline loops: CDR1 SNHLY, CDR2 FYNNEI. V shed 6 bases and J shed 10 bases, with 18 bases lying between them. This CDR3 region has 13 residues. The CDR3 DNA reads as TGTGCCAGCAGCAACGAAGGGGGGGCCGCAGCTTTCTTT. It is translated as CASSNEGGAAAFF.

The chain combines TRBV12-3 or TRBV12-4 with TRBJ2-3; D gene uncertain. This CDR3 is 12 amino acids long. V lost 4 bases and J 6 bases, leaving 8 bases between the germline ends. Here the CDR3 DNA reads TGTGCCAGCAGTTGGACCGTCGATACGCAGTATTTT. This encodes CASSWTVDTQYF.

This clonotype was found a few times. The rearrangement joins TRBV18 to TRBJ1-2, with 9 bases that match TRBD1. Germline assignment: CDR1 KGHSH and CDR2 LQKENI. Trimming removed 3 bases from V and 6 bases from J; junction bases left unmatched: 5. This CDR3 has 14 residues. CDR3 sequence reads: CASSPGQGTDGYTF. In DNA, the CDR3 is TGTGCCAGCTCACCGGGACAGGGAACTGATGGCTACACCTTC.

The table lists this clonotype with many counts. The V and J genes are TRBV6-1 and TRBJ2-6, with D unclear. The CDR3 is made up of 14 amino acids. Trimming removed 8 bases from V and 0 bases from J, with 8 bases in between. The germline V gene encodes CDR1 MNHNS and CDR2 SASEGT. The CDR3 reads CASSSASGANVLTF. The CDR3 nucleotides are TGTGCCAGCTCAAGTGCCTCTGGGGCCAACGTCCTGACTTTC.

The chain is built from TRBV27 and TRBJ2-7; perhaps D is TRBD1 or TRBD2 (6 bases each). The V gene's germline CDR1 is MNHEY and CDR2 SMNVEV (reference sequence). This CDR3 comprises 14 residues. Trimming pared 2 bases from V and 6 bases from J, leaving 14 bases between. The CDR3 protein is CASSLVGTGAEQYF. The CDR3 DNA follows: TGTGCCAGCAGTTTAGTGGGTACGGGGGCCGAGCAGTACTTC.

This chain links TRBV12-3 or TRBV12-4 with TRBJ1-2; D remains ambiguous. CDR3 length: 14 residues. Trimming took off 3 bases at V and 4 bases at J, with 12 bases between the two ends. The CDR3 DNA reads TGTGCCAGCAGTTTGGGCACCGTTGGCTATGGCTACACCTTC. This codes for CASSLGTVGYGYTF.

The J gene is TRBJ2-1, the V gene TRBV12-3 or TRBV12-4, with TRBD2 matching over 9 bases. CDR3 length: 16 residues. V gave up 6 bases and J gave up 2 bases; unmatched junction bases: 8. Written as DNA, the CDR3 is TGTGCCAGCAGGGGCTGGGGCGGGGGGGCCTACAATGAGCAGTTCTTC. Its translation is CASRGWGGGAYNEQFF.

This clonotype occurred many times. The gene calls are TRBV4-1 and TRBJ1-1; TRBD1 matches at 10 bases. In germline, CDR1 is MGHRA, CDR2 YSYEKL. The CDR3 has 16 residues. V lost 4 bases and J lost 5; bases outside the gene matches: 10. Written as DNA, the CDR3 is TGCGCCAGCAGCCGCTCGGGACAGGGGATTATGACTGAAGCTTTCTTT. It yields the protein CASSRSGQGIMTEAFF.

In its sample, this clonotype was seen many times. The CDR3 here is CASSLLRLNTEAFF. In nucleotides, the CDR3 is TGTGCCAGCAGTCTACTAAGACTTAACACTGAAGCTTTCTTT. This chain links TRBV28 with TRBJ1-1, with D uncertain. V shed 5 bases and J shed 2 bases, with 12 bases lying between them. The CDR3 consists of 14 residues. The germline V gene encodes CDR1 MDHEN and CDR2 SYDVKM.

The V gene is TRBV5-4, the J gene TRBJ1-6; 7 nucleotides match TRBD1. Germline loops: CDR1 SGHNT, CDR2 YYREEE (reference sequence). J lost 5 bases, V lost 0 bases, and 2 bases had no gene match. The CDR3 covers 15 residues. This chain's CDR3 is CASSLGQGDNSPLHF. DNA of the CDR3: TGTGCCAGCAGCTTGGGACAGGGAGATAATTCACCCCTCCACTTT.

Many counts were recorded for this clonotype. The rearrangement uses TRBV7-2 and TRBJ2-3, with D possibly matching TRBD1 (5 bases). The germline V gene has CDR1 SGHTA and CDR2 FQGNSA. The CDR3 runs 17 residues. Trimming removed 2 bases from V and 2 bases from J, with 17 bases in between. In DNA form, the CDR3 reads TGTGCCAGCAGCTTAAGTTCGTCCAGGGCCTTCACAGATACGCAGTATTTT. Residues: CASSLSSSRAFTDTQYF.

This clonotype has just one count. This sequence joins TRBV20-1 and TRBJ2-3; 9 bases line up with TRBD2. CDR3 length equals 15 residues. Trimming removed 0 bases from V and 6 bases from J; junction bases left unmatched: 7. Germline values: CDR1 DFQATT, CDR2 SNEGSKA (reference sequence). CDR3 amino acids: CSARDYSGGFDTQYF. The DNA for the CDR3 is TGCAGTGCTAGAGACTATAGCGGGGGTTTTGATACGCAGTATTTT.

This clonotype is deemed medium-sized. The J gene is TRBJ1-6, the V gene TRBV3-1; 7 positions match TRBD1. The germline V gene encodes CDR1 LGHDT and CDR2 YNNKEL (reference sequence). The V and J ends lost 3 bases and 7 bases, in that order; junction bases with no gene match: 6. The CDR3 is 15 residues long. DNA for the CDR3: TGTGCCAGCAGCCAGCTAGGGACAGTGAATTCACCCCTCCACTTT. This translates into CASSQLGTVNSPLHF.

In its sample, this clonotype was seen many times. V gene TRBV7-2 combines with J gene TRBJ2-1, with TRBD1 identical over 7 bases. The trim removed 7 bases at V and 0 bases at J, leaving 9 bases unmatched. CDR3 size: 16 residues. The germline V gene encodes CDR1 SGHTA and CDR2 FQGNSA. CDR3 in amino acids: CASIGIGTVSYNEQFF. DNA for the CDR3: TGTGCCAGCATCGGCATAGGGACAGTCTCCTACAATGAGCAGTTCTTC.

The chain carries TRBV7-9 and TRBJ2-1; D is unclear. The V gene's germline CDR1 is SEHNR and CDR2 FQNEAQ (reference sequence). Trimming removed 5 bases at V and 12 bases at J, with 11 bases between. The length of the CDR3 is 11 residues. The CDR3 region is CASSPELGQFF. DNA for the CDR3: TGTGCCAGCAGCCCGGAGTTGGGGCAGTTCTTC. The whole variable domain, remainder taken from reference TRBV7-9 and TRBJ2-1, is DTGVSQNPRHKITKRGQNVTFRCDPISEHNRLYWYRQTLGQGPEFLTYFQNEAQLEKSRLLSDRFSAERPKGSFSTLEIQRTEQGDSAMYLCASSPELGQFFGPGTRLTVL.

The rearrangement joins TRBV10-2 to TRBJ1-5; D ambiguous. Per germline, CDR1 WSHSY and CDR2 SAAADI. Deletions cut 3 bases from V and 5 bases from J, with 5 bases between. This CDR3 spans 12 amino acids. Here the CDR3 DNA reads TGCGCCAGCAGTGATTGGGATCAGCCCCAGCATTTT. Translation: CASSDWDQPQHF.

This clonotype was counted only a few times. This rearrangement joins TRBV28 to TRBJ2-7; no reliable D call. V shed 5 bases and J shed 6 bases, with 11 bases lying between them. Looked up from germline, CDR1 is MDHEN and CDR2 is SYDVKM. This CDR3 has 12 residues. The CDR3 spells CASSPLQREQYF. CDR3 nucleotide sequence: TGTGCCAGCAGTCCGTTACAGCGCGAGCAGTACTTC.

This clonotype has only a few counts. The chain combines TRBV7-9 with TRBJ1-2; a possible D gene is TRBD1 (6 bases). With 7 bases removed from V and 7 bases from J, the gap between germline ends came to 22 bases. The CDR3 length is 15 residues. Germline V lookup: CDR1 SEHNR, CDR2 FQNEAQ (reference sequence). The CDR3 sequence: CASTGGGGLLFGYTF. CDR3 bases: TGTGCCAGCACCGGAGGAGGGGGACTCCTGTTTGGCTACACCTTC.

Ten or more counts support this clonotype. V gene TRBV7-2 combines with J gene TRBJ2-1; possible D gene TRBD1, 5 bases. The CDR3 has 16 residues. V gave up 2 bases and J gave up 0 bases, with 11 bases separating them. In germline, CDR1 is SGHTA, CDR2 FQGNSA. The CDR3 reads CASSLRQWSSYNEQFF. The CDR3 nucleotides read TGTGCCAGCAGCTTAAGACAGTGGAGCTCCTACAATGAGCAGTTCTTC.

Remarks on this clonotype: One junction end disagrees with the germline gene, perhaps due to a read error. The chain links TRBV12-5 to TRBJ2-1; 10 bases map to TRBD2. In germline, CDR1 is LGHNT, CDR2 FRNRAP. The CDR3 has 14 amino acids. In DNA form, the CDR3 reads TGTGCTAGCCCCGCGACTCCGCCGCGGACTAGCGGAGACTTC. The encoded protein is CASPATPPRTSGDF.

This clonotype was observed at least ten times. This sequence joins TRBV28 and TRBJ2-3; 8 bases line up with TRBD2. The CDR3 sequence is 15 residues long. V gave up 4 bases and J gave up 5 bases; unmatched junction bases: 8. Germline-derived CDR1 and CDR2 are MDHEN and SYDVKM. The CDR3 region has the DNA TGTGCCAGCAGTTCCCGGGAGGGCCCGGGAGATACGCAGTATTTT. It is translated as CASSSREGPGDTQYF.

J is TRBJ2-1 and V is TRBV10-3, with 13 positions matching TRBD2. The CDR3 is made up of 15 amino acids. Germline V gene data show CDR1 as ENHRY and CDR2 as SYGVKD. V lost 6 bases and J lost 7; bases outside the gene matches: 6. This CDR3 is CAIRATSGGSNEQFF. DNA of the CDR3: TGTGCCATCAGAGCGACTAGCGGGGGGTCGAATGAGCAGTTCTTC.

This clonotype has only a few counts. This chain uses TRBV19 with TRBJ2-3; maybe TRBD1 (5 bases). This CDR3 has 16 residues. The ends were cut back, 8 bases at V and 4 bases at J, with 22 bases in the middle. The V gene's germline CDR1 is LNHDA and CDR2 SQIVND (reference sequence). The CDR3 region is CASHPSGQGSADTQYF. CDR3 coding DNA: TGTGCCAGTCACCCTTCAGGGCAGGGTTCTGCAGATACGCAGTATTTT.

V and J are TRBV2 and TRBJ1-6; D not certain. The CDR3 covers 16 residues. CDR1 and CDR2 from the germline V gene are SNHLY and FYNNEI. The V and J ends lost 7 bases and 0 bases respectively, with 13 bases between them. CDR3 loop: CASTPRTSSYNSPLHF. DNA of the CDR3: TGTGCCAGCACCCCCCGGACGAGCTCCTATAATTCACCCCTCCACTTT.

This clonotype was observed at least ten times. The genes are TRBV11-2 and TRBJ2-5; D possibly corresponds to TRBD2 (6 bases). Looked up from germline, CDR1 is SGHAT and CDR2 is FQNNGV. The CDR3 is made up of 14 amino acids. Deletions cut 5 bases from V and 4 bases from J, with 14 bases between. The CDR3 loop reads CASSPTRELETQYF. DNA for the CDR3: TGTGCCAGCAGCCCCACCCGGGAGTTAGAGACCCAGTACTTC.

This clonotype has only a few counts. The rearrangement joins TRBV9 to TRBJ2-6; 13 bases line up with TRBD2. The germline V gene encodes CDR1 SGDLS and CDR2 YYNGEE. V dropped 2 bases and J dropped 4; count of bases not matched to a gene: 6. This CDR3 contains 18 residues. The CDR3, as DNA: TGTGCCAGCAGCGTTGGAGGACTAGCGGGAGTCGGGGCCAACGTCCTGACTTTC. The encoded protein is CASSVGGLAGVGANVLTF.

This chain uses TRBV20-1 with TRBJ2-3; 7 bases agree with TRBD2. Germline CDR1 is DFQATT and CDR2 is SNEGSKA (reference sequence). The CDR3 has 18 amino acids. J was trimmed by 0 bases and V by 5 bases; bases with no gene match: 17. Written as DNA, the CDR3 is TGCAGTGCTTTTGGAGGTCTGGCTAGCGGTACTAGCACAGATACGCAGTATTTT. Its translation: CSAFGGLASGTSTDTQYF.

This clonotype was seen a few times. The rearrangement uses TRBV4-1 and TRBJ2-3, with no clear D. The germline gives CDR1 MGHRA, CDR2 YSYEKL. Trimming removed 1 base from V and 0 bases from J, with 8 bases in between. The CDR3 is 15 amino acids. In DNA form, the CDR3 reads TGCGCCAGCAGCCAAGCGAGAACTAGCACAGATACGCAGTATTTT. Residues: CASSQARTSTDTQYF.

This clonotype was counted between two and nine times. The V and J genes are TRBV7-2 and TRBJ2-7; 9 bases line up with TRBD1. The CDR3 covers 17 residues. Germline values: CDR1 SGHTA, CDR2 FQGNSA. The J segment lost 0 bases and the V segment lost 1 base, leaving 7 bases of the junction unmatched. The chain's CDR3 is CASSLESGQGSSYEQYF. In nucleotides, the CDR3 is TGTGCCAGCAGCTTAGAATCCGGACAGGGGAGCTCCTACGAGCAGTACTTC.